This record covers a single T cell receptor (beta chain). It lacks a known antigen. Base qualities are not provided; no much larger clone lies one nucleotide away. V is trimmed back by 0 bases and J by 7 bases, and the junction contains 7 bases that no gene match accounts for. Taken from the germline V gene, the CDR1 and CDR2 loops are MRHNA and SNTAGT. The CDR3 covers 16 residues, taking in both the cysteine and the phenylalanine. Left in the record is the CDR3 DNA by itself, 48 bases read in frame from the first base. The record originates from a study of OX40 agonist ivuxolimab in advanced cancers. With regard to the full study: Ivuxolimab, which targeted the costimulatory receptor OX40 (CD134), was an agonistic, fully human IgG2 monoclonal antibody. In the dose-escalation cohort, roughly 80% of patients were male, and the mean age was roughly 60 years, with a range of about 23 to 85. Of the roughly 50 dose-escalation patients, hepatocellular carcinoma was present in around 20, melanoma in around 15, renal cell carcinoma in 9 and head and neck cancer in 9. The point of sequencing TCRbeta in the periphery was to test whether ivuxolimab changed TCR sequence diversity and drove clonal T-cell expansion. The monotherapy dose-escalation portion (N of about 57 patients) of the phase I ivuxolimab trial is reported in the paper. Intravenous ivuxolimab was administered to patients every 2 weeks at six dose levels: 0.01, 0.1, 0.3, 1.5, 3 and 10 mg/kg. Partial responses occurred in three dose-escalation patients, of whom one had hepatocellular carcinoma and two had cutaneous melanoma. Prior anti-PD-1, anti-PD-L1 or anti-CTLA-4 therapy was permitted, and checkpoint inhibitors had been received by around 39% of dose-escalation patients.

For sequencing of the TCRbeta CDR3 region, genomic DNA was extracted from the sorted cells. The immunoSEQ Assay was used for sequencing of TCRbeta CDR3 regions. This is the immuneACCESS table as TCRdb keeps it, with only in-frame sequences that have V and J called. A part of the clones is gone; compared with another copy, unresolved V genes explain less than half, and the rest is unexplained. In this sample the table shows over 55,000 clones, 65% to 85% of which occur a single time. 1.9% of the sample is taken by the ten largest. The trial excluded patients who had a history of autoimmune disease or who were on systemic immunosuppression. Peripheral blood for TCR sequencing was drawn from every dose cohort at baseline, at cycle 4 day 1 and at cycle 7 day 1. Samples were obtained from an open-label, multicenter, first-in-human phase I dose-escalation trial of ivuxolimab. Adults with locally advanced or metastatic melanoma, renal cell, hepatocellular, or head and neck squamous cell carcinoma were enrolled in the trial. Before TCR sequencing, CD4+ T cells and CD8+ T cells were sorted from peripheral blood as separate populations.

The investigation overall reported the following: In the 0.1-3.0 mg/kg groups, partial responders had among the lowest normalized peripheral clonal expansion, particularly in CD8+ T cells. At doses of 0.1 to 3.0 mg/kg, clonal expansion of both CD4+ and CD8+ blood T cells was observed from baseline to week 6. Low levels of normalized T-cell clonal expansion were also seen in some nonresponding patients. Antigen specificity was not determined for the clonally expanded peripheral T cells. On average, CD8+ T cells showed more expanded clones than CD4+ T cells after ivuxolimab.

The sample consisted of CD4+ or CD8+ T cells sorted from blood, taken in a trial of the OX40 agonist ivuxolimab. The clonotype was recovered from an adult with an advanced solid tumor such as melanoma, head and neck, liver or kidney cancer. The V and J segments used are TRBV6-4 and TRBJ2-7, with TRBD2 matching 12 junction bases. CDR3 region: CASSDSALAGGREQYF. The sequence in DNA is TGTGCCAGCAGTGACTCGGCCCTAGCGGGAGGGCGTGAGCAGTACTTC.